One sample yielded the 19 T cell receptor beta chains listed below, sequenced in a study of shared clonotypes between healthy human individuals. The naive CD8 population came from CD45RO-negative cells selected for CCR7, without terminally differentiated effector memory CD45RA+ cells. This table comes from immunoSEQ multiplex PCR, and its TCRdb copy is limited to in-frame clones, with some not included. The profile shows about 2.1 million clones, approximately 94% of them singletons. Sequencing input: naive CD8+ T cells from PBMCs. The receptors were gathered from a man aged 18-30 years in good health. Some clones in this sample may be carry-over from other donors' samples.

This clone has just one count. The chain joins TRBV27 to TRBJ2-5; 12 bases fit TRBD2. CDR1 MNHEY and CDR2 SMNVEV come from the germline V gene (reference sequence). This CDR3 contains 15 residues. The V gene end was trimmed by 10 bases and the J gene end by 1 base; junction bases not matched to a gene: 7. CDR3 DNA sequence: TGTGCCACCGCCCCGACTAGCGGGAGCCAAGAGACCCAGTACTTC. This codes for CATAPTSGSQETQYF.

The rearrangement links TRBV11-2 to TRBJ1-2; the match to TRBD1 covers 9 bases. V shed 5 bases and J 5 bases; nucleotides not matched to a gene: 12. CDR1 and CDR2 (germline): SGHAT, FQNNGV. This CDR3 comprises 16 residues. CDR3 loop: CASSPAPGQGIYGYTF. The CDR3, as DNA: TGTGCCAGCAGCCCAGCTCCGGGACAGGGAATTTATGGCTACACCTTC.

The chain couples TRBV15 to TRBJ2-7; 14 bases agree with TRBD2. Looked up from germline, CDR1 is LNHNV and CDR2 is YYDKDF (reference sequence). The CDR3 contains 15 residues. After removal of 4 bases from V and 3 bases from J, the junction contained 2 bases not matched to a gene. Here the CDR3 reads CATSIGTSGSYEQYF. In DNA, the CDR3 is TGTGCCACCAGCATCGGGACTAGCGGGAGCTACGAGCAGTACTTC.

The rearrangement uses TRBV7-2 and TRBJ2-6; D may be TRBD1 (6 bases). V dropped 5 bases and J dropped 0 bases, with 17 bases sitting between them. From germline, CDR1 is SGHTA and CDR2 FQGNSA. CDR3 length equals 18 residues. CDR3 sequence: CASSLGTISFSGANVLTF. DNA for the CDR3: TGTGCCAGCAGCCTAGGGACAATTTCCTTCTCTGGGGCCAACGTCCTGACTTTC.

The chain joins TRBV5-1 to TRBJ2-6; TRBD2 matches 10 bases. Per germline, CDR1 SGHRS and CDR2 YFSETQ. V shed 5 bases and J 2 bases; nucleotides not matched to a gene: 7. The CDR3 is 17 amino acids. CDR3 amino acids: CASSLAGEKPGANVLTF. CDR3 DNA sequence: TGCGCCAGCAGTCTAGCGGGAGAAAAGCCTGGGGCCAACGTCCTGACTTTC.

This rearrangement joins TRBV9 to TRBJ2-1; D possibly matches TRBD1 or TRBD2 (5 bases each). CDR3 length: 15 residues. Germline CDR1 is SGDLS and CDR2 is YYNGEE. Trimming shortened V by 4 bases and J by 9 bases, and 20 bases separated the two germline ends. The CDR3 nucleotides are TGTGCCAGCAGCTTTCCACGGGGCGGAGGCATTGAGCAGTTCTTC. Its translation is CASSFPRGGGIEQFF.

J is TRBJ1-2 and V is TRBV7-8, with 10 bases identical to TRBD1. Germline V lookup: CDR1 SGHVS, CDR2 FQNEAQ. This CDR3 has 15 residues. The junction had 1 base not matched to a gene; V was cut back by 0 bases and J by 3 bases. The CDR3 DNA follows: TGTGCCAGCAGCTTAGCGACAGGGGGCCACTATGGCTACACCTTC. Its protein product is CASSLATGGHYGYTF. Based on the CDR3 plus reference TRBV7-8 and TRBJ1-2, the full variable domain is GAGVSQSPRYKVAKRGQDVALRCDPISGHVSLFWYQQALGQGPEFLTYFQNEAQLDKSGLPSDRFFAERPEGSVSTLKIQRTQQEDSAVYLCASSLATGGHYGYTFGSGTRLTVV.

The chain carries TRBV28 and TRBJ1-2; D is perhaps TRBD1 (6 bases). Trimming shortened V by 4 bases and J by 5 bases, and 17 bases separated the two germline ends. The CDR3 runs to 15 residues. Germline loops: CDR1 MDHEN, CDR2 SYDVKM. The CDR3 reads CASSSLWGQRYGYTF. CDR3 nucleotides: TGTGCCAGCAGTTCCCTTTGGGGGCAGCGTTATGGCTACACCTTC.

In nucleotides, the CDR3 is TGCGCCAGCAGCCAAGGAGCTAGCGGGTTCTACGAGCAGTACTTC. Residues: CASSQGASGFYEQYF. V usage is TRBV4-1 and J usage is TRBJ2-7, with 8 bases lining up with TRBD2. The germline gives CDR1 MGHRA, CDR2 YSYEKL. The CDR3 runs to 15 residues. The ends lost 1 base at V and 3 bases at J; junction bases unmatched: 5.

As to this clone: Other DNA sequences in this sample translate to the same CDR3. The chain employs TRBV27 and TRBJ2-2; the D is unclear. The CDR3 covers 13 residues. Germline lookup yields CDR1 MNHEY and CDR2 SMNVEV (reference sequence). V shed 2 bases and J shed 3 bases, with 4 bases lying between them. DNA for the CDR3: TGTGCCAGCAGTTTAGGTCACACCGGGGAGCTGTTTTTT. It yields the protein CASSLGHTGELFF.

This clone has a handful of counts. This chain connects TRBV9 to TRBJ2-5; TRBD2 aligns across 8 bases. The CDR3 length is 15 residues. Germline V gene lookup returns CDR1 SGDLS and CDR2 YYNGEE. Trimming took 3 bases from V and 2 from J; bases not matched to a gene: 6. The CDR3: CASSGRGGNQETQYF. Written as DNA, the CDR3 is TGTGCCAGCAGCGGGCGCGGGGGGAATCAAGAGACCCAGTACTTC.

The chain carries TRBV11-2 and TRBJ2-7; a weak D match, TRBD1 (5 bases). From germline, CDR1 is SGHAT and CDR2 FQNNGV. The CDR3 length is 15 residues. The V end was cut by 5 bases, the J end by 3 bases, with 17 bases between. The CDR3 loop reads CASSVMGQSSYEQYF. In DNA, the CDR3 is TGTGCCAGCAGCGTTATGGGGCAGAGCAGCTACGAGCAGTACTTC.

The chain recombines TRBV27 with TRBJ1-2; 7 bases are shared with TRBD1. The CDR3 is 16 residues long. The V gene end was trimmed by 5 bases and the J gene end by 8 bases; junction bases not matched to a gene: 17. Germline CDR1 MNHEY, CDR2 SMNVEV (reference sequence). The CDR3 DNA reads as TGTGCCAGCAGTGAAACCGTATCAAGGGGGCTCTGGGGCTACACCTTC. It is translated as CASSETVSRGLWGYTF.

The chain recombines TRBV14 with TRBJ2-7, with unresolved D. Deletions cut 4 bases from V and 3 bases from J, with 7 bases between. CDR1 and CDR2 from the germline V gene are SGHDN and FVKESK. CDR3 length equals 12 residues. The CDR3: CASSPTYYEQYF. The CDR3 bases are TGTGCCAGCAGCCCGACTTACTACGAGCAGTACTTC. The full variable domain, with the rest looked up from reference TRBV14 and TRBJ2-7, is EAGVTQFPSHSVIEKGQTVTLRCDPISGHDNLYWYRRVMGKEIKFLLHFVKESKQDESGMPNNRFLAERTGGTYSTLKVQPAELEDSGVYFCASSPTYYEQYFGPGTRLTVT.

V is TRBV7-2 and J is TRBJ2-7; TRBD2 agrees at 11 bases. The germline V gene has CDR1 SGHTA and CDR2 FQGNSA. The V and J ends lost 4 bases and 3 bases, in that order; junction bases with no gene match: 5. The CDR3 sequence is 15 residues long. CDR3 amino acids: CASSSRLAGGYEQYF. Written as DNA, the CDR3 is TGTGCCAGCAGCTCCCGGCTAGCGGGGGGCTACGAGCAGTACTTC. The full variable domain, rest sourced from reference TRBV7-2 and TRBJ2-7, is GAGVSQSPSNKVTEKGKDVELRCDPISGHTALYWYRQSLGQGLEFLIYFQGNSAPDKSGLPSDRFSAERTGGSVSTLTIQRTQQEDSAVYLCASSSRLAGGYEQYFGPGTRLTVT.

The rearrangement links TRBV19 to TRBJ1-2; D not certain. CDR1 LNHDA and CDR2 SQIVND come from the germline V gene (reference sequence). The CDR3 totals 14 residues. The ends were cut back, 2 bases at V and 4 bases at J, with 11 bases in the middle. The CDR3: CASSIKQPFYGYTF. The DNA for the CDR3 is TGTGCCAGTAGTATAAAACAGCCATTCTATGGCTACACCTTC.

A single count supports this clone. This specimen includes other DNA sequences encoding the same CDR3. The V call is TRBV19, the J call TRBJ1-3; no reliable D call. CDR1 is LNHDA, CDR2 SQIVND, per germline (reference sequence). V lost 6 bases and J 3 bases, leaving 3 bases between the germline ends. The CDR3 runs 11 residues. The CDR3, as DNA: TGTGCCAGTAGAAATGGAAACACCATATATTTT. Protein: CASRNGNTIYF.

The V call is TRBV29-1, the J call TRBJ2-5; TRBD1 is a possible D gene (8 bases). CDR3 length: 16 amino acids. The V end lost 4 bases, the J end lost 3 bases, and 21 bases lay between the germline ends. Germline V CDR1 and CDR2: SQVTM, ANQGSEA. The CDR3 is CSVGSHDRGGEETQYF. The CDR3 region has the DNA TGCAGCGTTGGAAGCCATGACAGGGGAGGGGAAGAGACCCAGTACTTC.

The chain couples TRBV19 to TRBJ2-3; possible D gene TRBD1, 6 bases. This CDR3 has 16 residues. V was clipped by 6 bases and J by 0 bases, with 16 bases between them. In germline, CDR1 is LNHDA, CDR2 SQIVND (reference sequence). In DNA form, the CDR3 reads TGTGCCAGTAGCCAACAACAGGGTCTTAGCACAGATACGCAGTATTTT. Its translation is CASSQQQGLSTDTQYF.